This entry lists 20 T cell receptor beta chains sequenced from one sample in a study of identical twins. MiXCR, run by TCRdb on the 5' RACE reads, gives a single entry per CDR3 protein. The data show 350,000 to 600,000 distinct CDR3 sequences, approximately 15% seen once. The same sample was also studied in work on yellow fever vaccine responses in identical twins.

The sequencing sample was made of CD4+ T cells sorted from blood. The receptors derive from a woman between 18 and 29 years old in good health.

This clonotype was observed at least ten times. The rearrangement links TRBV7-2 to TRBJ2-3; TRBD1 agrees at 7 bases. This CDR3 has 14 amino acids. Germline CDR1 reads SGHTA; CDR2 reads FQGNSA. The ends lost 6 bases at V and 6 bases at J; junction bases unmatched: 9. The DNA of the CDR3 is TGTGCCAGCAGGACAAAGGGGGCTCCCGATACGCAGTATTTT. Amino acid sequence: CASRTKGAPDTQYF.

The chain carries TRBV6-1 and TRBJ2-6; D unresolved. The CDR3 spans 15 residues. CDR1 MNHNS and CDR2 SASEGT come from the germline V gene. Trimming removed 3 bases at V and 0 bases at J, with 6 bases between. As DNA, the CDR3 is TGTGCCAGCAGTGACAGGAGCTCTGGGGCCAACGTCCTGACTTTC. As protein: CASSDRSSGANVLTF.

This clonotype was seen a few times. The rearrangement uses TRBV28 and TRBJ2-3; D might be TRBD1 or TRBD2, each matching 6 bases. CDR1 is MDHEN and CDR2 is SYDVKM in the germline V gene. With 5 bases removed from V and 1 base from J, the gap between germline ends came to 13 bases. The CDR3 is made up of 15 amino acids. The CDR3 loop is CASSDRREGTDTQYF. CDR3 coding DNA: TGTGCCAGCAGTGACAGGAGGGAAGGCACAGATACGCAGTATTTT.

This clonotype was detected only a few times. The V gene is TRBV5-1, the J gene TRBJ2-3; 9 bases are shared with TRBD2. V trimming: 4 bases; J trimming: 4 bases; junction bases outside the gene matches: 7. CDR3 length equals 15 residues. The germline V gene encodes CDR1 SGHRS and CDR2 YFSETQ. In DNA form, the CDR3 reads TGCGCCAGCAGCCTCCCTAGCGGGAACGCAGATACGCAGTATTTT. Translated, it gives CASSLPSGNADTQYF.

This clonotype has just a few counts. This chain uses TRBV20-1 with TRBJ1-2; unclear D gene. The V and J ends lost 6 bases and 2 bases respectively, with 16 bases between them. CDR3 length: 14 amino acids. The germline CDR1 and CDR2 sequences are DFQATT and SNEGSKA (reference sequence). CDR3 sequence: CSADLGRTNYGYTF. The CDR3, as DNA: TGCAGTGCCGACCTCGGACGGACCAACTATGGCTACACCTTC.

This clonotype was observed at least ten times. CDR3 sequence (DNA): TGCGCCAGCAGCTTCCAGGGGGCTCAACTCTACAATGAGCAGTTCTTC. Protein product: CASSFQGAQLYNEQFF. The J gene is TRBJ2-1, the V gene TRBV5-1, with TRBD1 matching 8 bases. CDR3 length: 16 residues. Germline V gene lookup returns CDR1 SGHRS and CDR2 YFSETQ. V gave up 2 bases and J gave up 3 bases; unmatched junction bases: 7.

This clonotype was seen only a few times. The rearrangement joins TRBV5-1 to TRBJ2-3; TRBD2 agrees at 14 bases. Germline lookup yields CDR1 SGHRS and CDR2 YFSETQ. CDR3 size: 18 residues. The V gene end was trimmed by 1 base and the J gene end by 0 bases; junction bases not matched to a gene: 4. CDR3 nucleotide sequence: TGCGCCAGCAGCTTGTCGACTAGCGGGGGGGTCAGCACAGATACGCAGTATTTT. Amino acids: CASSLSTSGGVSTDTQYF.

The V call is TRBV5-1, the J call TRBJ1-1; D is undetermined. This CDR3 spans 13 amino acids. The V end lost 3 bases, the J end lost 5 bases, and 11 bases lay between the germline ends. Germline values: CDR1 SGHRS, CDR2 YFSETQ. This chain's CDR3 is CASSSIGVTEAFF. As DNA, the CDR3 is TGCGCCAGCAGCTCGATCGGTGTGACTGAAGCTTTCTTT.

The genes are TRBV14 and TRBJ2-7, with 15 bases fitting TRBD2. The CDR3 length is 17 residues. Losses at the gene ends were 5 bases for V and 3 bases for J; bases not matched to a gene: 8. Germline CDR1 and CDR2: SGHDN and FVKESK. The CDR3 DNA is TGTGCCAGCAGCAAAGGGACTAGCGGGAGGCATTTCTACGAGCAGTACTTC. Protein sequence: CASSKGTSGRHFYEQYF.

This clonotype showed up just a few times. The genes are TRBV9 and TRBJ2-1, with TRBD2 as a possible D gene (6 bases). This CDR3 has 13 amino acids. Germline assignment: CDR1 SGDLS and CDR2 YYNGEE. V lost 1 base to trimming and J lost 6 bases, with 8 bases between them. The CDR3 sequence: CASSVISGNEQFF. Here the CDR3 DNA reads TGTGCCAGCAGCGTAATTAGCGGCAATGAGCAGTTCTTC.

V gene TRBV14 combines with J gene TRBJ2-1, with TRBD2 as a possible D gene (5 bases). CDR3 length: 18 amino acids. In germline, CDR1 is SGHDN, CDR2 FVKESK. With 1 base removed from V and 3 bases from J, the gap between germline ends came to 19 bases. CDR3 loop: CASSQVKPGNRVYNEQFF. CDR3 sequence (DNA): TGTGCCAGCAGCCAAGTTAAACCGGGAAACCGGGTCTACAATGAGCAGTTCTTC.

This sequence joins TRBV20-1 and TRBJ2-1, with TRBD2 matching 9 bases. The length of the CDR3 is 16 residues. Losses at the gene ends were 0 bases for V and 1 base for J; bases not matched to a gene: 4. Germline assignment: CDR1 DFQATT and CDR2 SNEGSKA (reference sequence). The CDR3 here is CSARDPAGGSYNEQFF. CDR3 in DNA: TGCAGTGCTAGAGATCCAGCGGGGGGTTCCTACAATGAGCAGTTCTTC.

This clonotype has more than one count but fewer than ten. One end of the junction fails to match germline, which may point to a read error. V usage is TRBV7-2 and J usage is TRBJ2-1; possibly TRBD1 or TRBD2 for D (5 bases each). Per germline, CDR1 SGHTA and CDR2 FQGNSA. The CDR3 totals 16 residues. CDR3 DNA: TGTCCCAGCAGCTTACTTGGGACCCTGGGTTTCAAAGAGCAGTTCTTC. This codes for CPSSLLGTLGFKEQFF.

The table lists this clonotype with many counts. The J gene is TRBJ1-5, the V gene TRBV12-3 or TRBV12-4; 8 nucleotides agree with TRBD1. The junction had 8 bases not matched to a gene; V was cut back by 1 base and J by 6 bases. This CDR3 region has 16 residues. The CDR3 bases are TGTGCCAGCAGTTTAGTTCCAGGGGGCTTGGGTCAGCCCCAGCATTTT. It translates to CASSLVPGGLGQPQHF.

The V and J genes are TRBV12-3 or TRBV12-4 and TRBJ2-3, with D possibly being TRBD1 (5 bases). The V and J ends lost 3 bases and 2 bases respectively, with 15 bases between them. The CDR3 has 16 residues. CDR3 nucleotide sequence: TGTGCCAGCAGTTTTCCCCAGGGCCCGCTCACAGATACGCAGTATTTT. It codes for CASSFPQGPLTDTQYF.

This clonotype was counted a few times. The rearrangement joins TRBV24-1 to TRBJ2-7; TRBD2 matches at 7 bases. J lost 2 bases, V lost 1 base, and 10 bases had no gene match. The CDR3 covers 17 residues. The V gene's germline CDR1 is KGHDR and CDR2 SFDVKD. The CDR3 nucleotides are TGTGCCACCAGTGATTTAAGCGGGAAACGACGAACCTACGAGCAGTACTTC. Protein sequence: CATSDLSGKRRTYEQYF.

To note about this clonotype: Sequence at one end of the junction differs from germline and may be a read error. This chain joins TRBV2 and TRBJ2-1; TRBD2 matches 14 bases. CDR1 SNHLY and CDR2 FYNNEI come from the germline V gene. The CDR3 spans 18 residues. CDR3 nucleotides: TGTGCCATCAGTTTGCACATGGGACTAGCGGGAGCGATGAATGAGCAGTTCTTC. It codes for CAISLHMGLAGAMNEQFF.

The chain employs TRBV5-1 and TRBJ2-7; 7 bases fit TRBD2. CDR1 SGHRS and CDR2 YFSETQ come from the germline V gene. The length of the CDR3 is 15 residues. V was pared by 3 bases and J by 2 bases, with 8 bases of the junction left unmatched. The CDR3 protein is CASSSARGVTYEQYF. CDR3 bases: TGCGCCAGCAGCTCCGCCCGGGGGGTTACCTACGAGCAGTACTTC.

The chain links TRBV11-2 to TRBJ2-7; maybe TRBD1 (5 bases). V was clipped by 1 base and J by 5 bases, with 15 bases between them. CDR1 and CDR2 (germline): SGHAT, FQNNGV. This CDR3 is 15 amino acids long. CDR3 region: CASSLGNRQGDEQYF. The DNA of the CDR3 is TGTGCCAGCAGCTTAGGAAACAGGCAAGGGGACGAGCAGTACTTC. The complete variable domain, with remaining parts taken from reference TRBV11-2 and TRBJ2-7, reads EAGVAQSPRYKIIEKRQSVAFWCNPISGHATLYWYQQILGQGPKLLIQFQNNGVVDDSQLPKDRFSAERLKGVDSTLKIQPAKLEDSAVYLCASSLGNRQGDEQYFGPGTRLTVT.

This chain uses TRBV29-1 with TRBJ2-2; 9 nucleotides line up with TRBD2. Germline V gene sequence: CDR1 SQVTM, CDR2 ANQGSEA. The CDR3 covers 15 residues. V was pared by 6 bases and J by 7 bases, with 12 bases of the junction left unmatched. As DNA, the CDR3 is TGCAGCGTGGGCCCTAGCGGGATGAAGGTCGGGGAGCTGTTTTTT. It yields the protein CSVGPSGMKVGELFF.